These T cell receptor beta chains were read from a single sample in a study of regulatory T cells in long-lasting Graves disease. From the multiplex PCR reads, TCRdb called clonotypes with MiXCR, one entry per CDR3 protein. The sample contains more than 450,000 distinct CDR3 sequences, around 15% of which appear only once. Another study also made use of these data, one on T cells in Graves' hyperthyroidism and ophthalmopathy.

Here the sequenced sample was peripheral blood mononuclear cells (PBMCs), taken at new diagnosis, from a patient treated with antithyroid drugs. Receptor source: a man aged 35 to 55 with Graves disease. Each CDR3 is given without its conserved first and last residue. Rows give clone size only sometimes, using once, few, many, or a class for an expanded clone.

few,TRBV27,TRBJ2-2,ASSLSLGITGELF
-,TRBV12-3/TRBV12-4,TRBJ1-4,ASSFREVNEKLF
many,TRBV28,TRBJ2-5,ASGTTNQETQY
few,TRBV19,TRBJ1-2,ASSIPTGGANYGYT
many,TRBV2,TRBJ2-3,ASNGLAETSDTQY
many,TRBV11-2,TRBJ2-3,ASSKEPYRVRTSTDTQY
-,TRBV20-1,TRBJ1-5,SARESGKVSNQPQH
many,TRBV28,TRBJ2-1,ASRQTGSSYNEQF
many,TRBV5-1,TRBJ1-2,ASSSGQNYGYT
many,TRBV7-9,TRBJ2-7,ASSTPRTLDYEQY